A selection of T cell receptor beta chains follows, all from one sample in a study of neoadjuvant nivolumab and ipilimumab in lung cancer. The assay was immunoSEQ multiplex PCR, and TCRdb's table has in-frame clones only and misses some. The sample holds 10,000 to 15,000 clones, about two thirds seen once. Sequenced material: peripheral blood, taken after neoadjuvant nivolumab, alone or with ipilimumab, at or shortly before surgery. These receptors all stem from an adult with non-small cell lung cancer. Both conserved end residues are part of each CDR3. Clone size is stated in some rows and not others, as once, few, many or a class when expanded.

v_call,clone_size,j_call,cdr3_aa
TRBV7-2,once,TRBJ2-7,CASSLGRASGRISYEQYF
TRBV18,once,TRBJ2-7,CASSPAGHSSYEQYF
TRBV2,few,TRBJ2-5,CASSARLRGQETQYF
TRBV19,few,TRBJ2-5,CASSRLAASKTQYF
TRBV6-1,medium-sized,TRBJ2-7,CASSDSGYYEQYF
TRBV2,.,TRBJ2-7,CAGGQGRYEQYF
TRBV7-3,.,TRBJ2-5,CASSLDRYQETQYF
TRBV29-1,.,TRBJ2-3,CSVDPASTDTQYF
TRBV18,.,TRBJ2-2,CASSERQGAAGELFF
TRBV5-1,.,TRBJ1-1,CASSFGGTEAFF
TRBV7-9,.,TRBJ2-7,CASSLAQGIYEQYF
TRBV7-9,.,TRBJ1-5,CASQGLDSNQPQHF
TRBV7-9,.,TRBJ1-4,CASSFATEKLFF
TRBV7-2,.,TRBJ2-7,CASSLAVATAYEQYF